This T cell receptor beta chain was documented in a study of T cell responses to AZD1222 COVID-19 vaccine. Findings and limits, study-wide: At 160-218 and 743-854, vaccine-associated CD4 TCRs were dominant, and they spanned spike. Spike-specific TCR breadth and depth went up after people got two AZD1222 doses.

Assay used: immunoSEQ multiplex PCR; TCRdb lists only in-frame clones, some missing. The sample lists some 130,000 clones, 85% to 95% occurring once. This clone was detected ten times or more. No antigen is known for it. This TCR was sampled from an adult who received the AZD1222 COVID-19 vaccine. This material consisted of peripheral blood, taken 28 days after the second AZD1222 dose.

The DNA of the CDR3 is TGTGCCAGCAGTTTATACCCGGAAGGGGGCACTGAAGCTTTCTTT. Residues: CASSLYPEGGTEAFF. The genes are TRBV27 and TRBJ1-1, with a weak D call TRBD1 (6 bases). V lost 1 base to trimming and J lost 4 bases, with 13 bases between them. Germline values: CDR1 MNHEY, CDR2 SMNVEV (reference sequence). The CDR3 extends over 15 amino acids.